This record covers a single T cell receptor (beta chain). Its binding antigen is unknown. The input lacks base qualities; no much larger clone sits a single base away. These data are taken from a study of T cell changes during pregnancy in multiple sclerosis (dated by TCRdb to the late 2010s). About the full investigation: The study looked at changes in the T cell repertoire across pregnancy in women with multiple sclerosis.

Cut back by 4 bases and 1 base, the V and J ends lie 13 bases apart. Sequences LGHNA (CDR1) and YSLEER (CDR2) are obtained from the germline V gene. The CDR3, from cysteine to phenylalanine, totals 16 residues. The kept DNA is CDR3 alone, 48 bases in frame from the first base. Libraries came from the immunoSEQ multiplex PCR assay. As stored in TCRdb, this immuneACCESS dataset retains in-frame rearrangements with V and J assigned. A fraction of the clones does not appear; measured against another copy, unresolved V genes explain less than half of the discrepancy, and the remainder lacks a known reason. This sample holds roughly 70,000 clones; around 85% were observed only once. Approximately 3.3% of the sample is taken by the ten largest.

The sequence came from a female donor with multiple sclerosis, enrolled in a pregnancy study. The receptor chain draws on TRBV4-3 and TRBJ2-2; a tentative D match to TRBD1 spans 5 bases. This specimen consisted of peripheral blood, obtained before pregnancy. DNA sequence: TGCGCCAGCAGCCCAGGAGCAGGGTGGAACACCGGGGAGCTGTTTTTT. It specifies CASSPGAGWNTGELFF.